Listed here are 11 T cell receptor beta chains from one sample, sequenced in a study of lymphopenia after photon versus proton radiotherapy (dated by TCRdb to 2018 to 2020). Receptor libraries were prepared by the immunoSEQ multiplex PCR assay. This immuneACCESS table, as held by TCRdb, lists in-frame sequences with V and J called but not all clones. Of the missing ones, under half trace to an unresolved V gene in checked studies; the others have no known cause. The sample includes some 30,000 clones, with under 90% observed a single time. The ten most abundant clones make up 5.5% to 7.5% of the sample. The sequencing here drew on peripheral blood, taken from a patient treated with photon-based radiotherapy. These receptor sequences come from a woman in her forties or fifties with pancreatic cancer.

The CDR3 DNA sequence: TGTGCCAGCAGCTTAGGCCCCTCCGGGCCCGACAATGAGCAGTTCTTC. This sequence encodes CASSLGPSGPDNEQFF. The chain employs TRBV7-3 and TRBJ2-1; D call uncertain. Germline lookup yields CDR1 SGHTA and CDR2 FQGTGA. The germline V and J ends were trimmed by 2 bases and 5 bases, with 16 bases remaining between them. This CDR3 is 16 amino acids long.

V and J are TRBV14 and TRBJ2-5; possible D gene TRBD1, 5 bases. The tail of the sequence fits TRBJ2-7 better, so the J call may be wrong. From germline, CDR1 is SGHDN and CDR2 FVKESK. The CDR3 has 13 residues. As DNA, the CDR3 is TGTGCCAGCAGCTCACAGGTGAACTACGAGCAGTACTTC. Its translation is CASSSQVNYEQYF.

The chain couples TRBV29-1 to TRBJ1-1; 8 bases fit TRBD1. Trimming removed 7 bases from V and 2 bases from J; junction bases left unmatched: 6. The CDR3 is made up of 13 amino acids. CDR1 is SQVTM, CDR2 ANQGSEA, per germline. CDR3 nucleotide sequence: TGCAGCGCCGCGACAGGGGTCAACACTGAAGCTTTCTTT. Protein product: CSAATGVNTEAFF.

The chain recombines TRBV28 with TRBJ2-7; 15 bases match TRBD2. CDR1 and CDR2 (germline): MDHEN, SYDVKM. V lost 5 bases to trimming and J lost 5 bases; unmatched junction nucleotides: 13. CDR3 size: 18 residues. The CDR3 bases are TGTGCCAGCAGTCATCATGGACTAGCGGGAGGGCAAAGAAACGAGCAGTACTTC. This codes for CASSHHGLAGGQRNEQYF.

This clone was seen more than once but under ten times. The rearrangement joins TRBV5-8 to TRBJ1-4; 9 bases line up with TRBD1. V lost 4 bases, J lost 5 bases, and 9 bases stayed unmatched. The CDR3 length is 16 residues. The V gene's germline CDR1 is SGHTS and CDR2 YDEGEE. The CDR3 region has the DNA TGTGCCAGCAGCCCAGGGACAGGGAGATTCAATGAAAAACTGTTTTTT. It encodes CASSPGTGRFNEKLFF.

CDR3 region: CASSPSRGGSLVDTQYF. DNA of the CDR3: TGTGCCAGCAGTCCCTCCCGGGGCGGGAGCTTGGTAGATACGCAGTATTTT. This chain connects TRBV27 to TRBJ2-3; 7 bases are shared with TRBD2. The V gene end was trimmed by 5 bases and the J gene end by 5 bases; junction bases not matched to a gene: 16. There are 17 residues in the CDR3. Germline-derived CDR1 and CDR2 are MNHEY and SMNVEV (reference sequence).

The CDR3 is CASSSMRINQPQHF. CDR3 sequence (DNA): TGTGCCAGCAGTTCGATGAGGATCAATCAGCCCCAGCATTTT. The V call is TRBV28, the J call TRBJ1-5; D gene ambiguous. Trimming removed 4 bases from V and 3 bases from J, with 10 bases in between. Germline lookup yields CDR1 MDHEN and CDR2 SYDVKM. The CDR3 length is 14 residues. Using reference TRBV28 and TRBJ1-5 for the parts outside the CDR3, the full variable domain is DVKVTQSSRYLVKRTGEKVFLECVQDMDHENMFWYRQDPGLGLRLIYFSYDVKMKEKGDIPEGYSVSREKKERFSLILESASTNQTSMYLCASSSMRINQPQHFGDGTRLSIL.

The chain recombines TRBV11-2 with TRBJ2-1; 11 bases fit TRBD2. CDR1 SGHAT and CDR2 FQNNGV come from the germline V gene. This CDR3 is built from 15 residues. Trimming cost V 5 bases and J 3 bases; bases outside gene matches: 3. The CDR3 sequence: CASSPTSGSYNEQFF. CDR3 DNA: TGTGCCAGCAGCCCAACTAGCGGGAGCTACAATGAGCAGTTCTTC.

The CDR3, as DNA: TGCGCCAGCAGCTTGGGGATGGGCGGGAGAATCCACGAGCAGTACTTC. Its translation is CASSLGMGGRIHEQYF. The V and J genes are TRBV5-1 and TRBJ2-7, with TRBD2 matching 7 bases. Looked up from germline, CDR1 is SGHRS and CDR2 is YFSETQ. This CDR3 is built from 16 residues. The V gene end was trimmed by 0 bases and the J gene end by 5 bases; junction bases not matched to a gene: 11.

V is TRBV2 and J is TRBJ2-6; D unresolved. Trimming cost V 3 bases and J 4 bases, with 10 bases left between them. Per the germline V gene, CDR1 is SNHLY and CDR2 is FYNNEI. This CDR3 comprises 15 residues. CDR3 DNA sequence: TGTGCCAGCAGTGATTGGGCCGGCGGGGCCAACGTCCTGACTTTC. Encoded protein: CASSDWAGGANVLTF.

The chain joins TRBV20-1 to TRBJ2-3; D gene unclear. The V gene lost 7 bases and the J gene lost 4 bases, with 9 bases spanning the gap. The CDR3 length is 11 residues. Germline CDR1 reads DFQATT; CDR2 reads SNEGSKA (reference sequence). CDR3 residues: CSVSGADTQYF. CDR3 in DNA: TGCAGTGTGTCTGGGGCAGATACGCAGTATTTT.